The clone carrying this T cell receptor (beta chain) was found once. Its antigen remains unknown. CDR3 length equals 15 residues. This specimen belongs to a study of CD8 T cell repertoires and HIV-1 epitope variants. Study at large: Separate wells received one of Twenty-five Gag or Nef variant peptides. Controls were a CMV, EBV and flu pool, Ebola AY9, and no peptide. Epitopes were three Gag families plus Nef HW9 and YT9. Equal numbers of autologous T cell-negative cells presented antigen to enriched T cells.

Libraries were prepared by immunoSEQ multiplex PCR; TCRdb keeps only in-frame clonotypes and omits some of them. The sample includes about 4,000 clones, around 65% of them seen just once. The sequencing input was cultured CD8+ T cells derived from PBMCs. The source of this sequence is a male donor with HIV. The rearrangement links TRBV21-1 to TRBJ1-2; TRBD1 is the table's D call and was not checked against the DNA. TRBV21-1 is a pseudogene segment. The CDR3 sequence is CASSKVWGTGLGYTF. CDR3 nucleotides: TGTGCCAGCAGCAAGGTGTGGGGGACAGGGTTAGGCTACACCTTC.